Sequencing of this TCR beta chain was carried out in a study of T-cell memory formation after mild COVID-19 (dated by TCRdb to the early 2020s). Regarding the complete study: Most TCR sequence clusters were specific to one of the two donors. T-cell clones expanding and contracting after mild COVID-19 in two donors were tracked by longitudinal TCRalpha and TCRbeta repertoire sequencing. Two young, previously healthy adult volunteers, one female and one male, were included in the cohort. The investigation overall reported the following: Contracting CD4+ clones were located mainly in the CM and EM memory subsets, whereas CD8+ clones were found to be enriched in EMRA. SARS-CoV-2 specificity was not confirmed for the second-wave clones peaking on day 37. Only a couple of mild cases were covered in the study, and larger cohorts including severe cases with pre-infection samples were considered necessary. Balanced CD4/CD8 phenotypes were observed for clones contracting from day 15 to 85, whereas a bias towards CD4+ was observed for a second wave of clones expanding from day 15 to 37. Some responding clones were found in pre-infection memory, which suggests that pre-existing cross-reactive memory T cells took part in the SARS-CoV-2 response.

As concerns this clonotype: Its cognate antigen has yet to be identified. Within one base of it there is no much larger clone, and no base qualities were kept.

Ficoll-Paque density gradient centrifugation was the method used to isolate PBMCs. The run used an Illumina NovaSeq 6000. TCRalpha and TCRbeta cDNA libraries were built by 5'RACE with constant-segment primers, adding sample barcodes and unique molecular identifiers. Trizol reagent was used to extract RNA from every sample. The libraries were amplified in two PCR steps, and the second step added a second sample barcode and Illumina TruSeq adapters. The libraries were sequenced on an Illumina NovaSeq using 2 x 150 bp paired-end reads. From the authors' description of their analysis: Reads were demultiplexed and collapsed into UMI-guided consensus sequences with migec v1.2.7. Using mixcr v2.1.11, UMI consensuses were aligned to TRA and TRB V and J templates and then assembled into clonotypes. A clonotype was counted as expanded or contracted only when both edgeR and NoisET called the clonotype significant, with the noise models trained on biological replicates. For edgeR calls, a false discovery rate-adjusted p below 0.01 and a log2 fold-change threshold of 1 were applied. As an exploratory analysis of dynamics, max-normalized trajectories of the 1000 most abundant clonotypes were examined by PCA with hierarchical clustering. Separately sequenced CD4+ and CD8+ repertoires were used to assign a CD4 or CD8 phenotype to each responding clone. TCRdb reworked the public reads: Q25 trimming with fastp, MiXCR clone assembly, productive beta chains retained. Rows with a matching CDR3 protein are joined into one entry that keeps the most common DNA and genes. What appears here as the V and J calls and clone size reflects TCRdb's work, not the paper's. Here the sample has a few hundred thousand distinct CDR3 sequences; around a quarter occur a single time. The ten largest clones capture approximately 12% of the sample.

Its CDR3 holds 13 amino acids, cysteine through phenylalanine. The only DNA kept is the CDR3, 39 bases in frame from the first base. The junction carries 10 bases between V and J, which are trimmed by 4 bases and 1 base respectively. In the germline V gene (reference sequence), CDR1 corresponds to DFQATT and CDR2 to SNEGSKA. The sequence joins TRBV20-1 to TRBJ2-5; confidence is insufficient to name the D gene. The TCR was taken from an adult woman who had mild COVID-19 (a few samples of this study predate the infection). The sample titles of this study are shuffled in the database, so cell type and time point are left out; the donor was told from shared clones. The sample comprised PBMCs or a T cell subset sorted from them (not recorded which). The CDR3 protein sequence reads: CSANAGSQETQYF. The sequence in DNA is TGCAGTGCTAACGCCGGAAGCCAAGAGACCCAGTACTTC.